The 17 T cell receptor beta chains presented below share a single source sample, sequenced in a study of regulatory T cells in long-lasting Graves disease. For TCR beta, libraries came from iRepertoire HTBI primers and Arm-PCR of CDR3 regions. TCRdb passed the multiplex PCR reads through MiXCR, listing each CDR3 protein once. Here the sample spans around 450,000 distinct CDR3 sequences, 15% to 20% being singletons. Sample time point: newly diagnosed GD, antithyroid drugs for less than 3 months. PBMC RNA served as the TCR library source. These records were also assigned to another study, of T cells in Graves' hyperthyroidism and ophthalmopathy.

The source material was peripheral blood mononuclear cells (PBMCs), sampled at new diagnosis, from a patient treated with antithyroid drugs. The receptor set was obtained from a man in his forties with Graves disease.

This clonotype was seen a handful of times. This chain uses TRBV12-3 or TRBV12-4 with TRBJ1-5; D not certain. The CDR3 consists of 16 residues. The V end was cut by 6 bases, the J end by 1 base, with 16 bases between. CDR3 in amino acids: CASRLWAVGSNQPQHF. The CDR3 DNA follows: TGTGCCAGCAGGTTGTGGGCGGTGGGCAGCAATCAGCCCCAGCATTTT.

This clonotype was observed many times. CDR3 loop: CASSLGQTDTQYF. DNA of the CDR3: TGTGCCAGCAGTTTAGGGCAGACAGATACGCAGTATTTT. The rearrangement joins TRBV12-3 or TRBV12-4 to TRBJ2-3; D uncertain. V was pared by 1 base and J by 3 bases, with 5 bases between. This CDR3 has 13 amino acids.

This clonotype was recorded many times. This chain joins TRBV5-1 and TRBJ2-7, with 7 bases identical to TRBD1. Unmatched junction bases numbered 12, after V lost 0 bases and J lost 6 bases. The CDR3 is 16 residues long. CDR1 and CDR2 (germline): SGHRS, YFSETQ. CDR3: CASSLEHTGTALEQYF. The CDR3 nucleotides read TGCGCCAGCAGCTTGGAGCATACCGGGACAGCCCTCGAGCAGTACTTC.

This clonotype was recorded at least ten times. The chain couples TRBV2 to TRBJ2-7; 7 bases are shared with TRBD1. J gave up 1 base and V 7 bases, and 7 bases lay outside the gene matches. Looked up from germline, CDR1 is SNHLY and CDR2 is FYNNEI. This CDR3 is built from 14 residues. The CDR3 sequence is CASTRQGVSYEQYF. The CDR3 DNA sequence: TGTGCCAGCACGAGGCAGGGGGTATCCTACGAGCAGTACTTC.

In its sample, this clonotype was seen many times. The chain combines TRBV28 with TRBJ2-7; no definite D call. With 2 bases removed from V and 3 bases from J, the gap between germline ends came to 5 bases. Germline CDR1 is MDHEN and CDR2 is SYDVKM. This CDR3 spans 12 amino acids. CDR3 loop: CASSLEDYEQYF. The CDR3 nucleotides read TGTGCCAGCAGTTTAGAAGACTACGAGCAGTACTTC.

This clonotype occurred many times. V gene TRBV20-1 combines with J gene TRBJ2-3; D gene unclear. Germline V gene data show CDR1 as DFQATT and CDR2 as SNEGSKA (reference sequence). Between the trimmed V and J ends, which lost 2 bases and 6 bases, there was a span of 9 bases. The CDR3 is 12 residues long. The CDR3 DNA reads TGCAGTGCTAGATTACTACCGGATACGCAGTATTTT. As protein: CSARLLPDTQYF.

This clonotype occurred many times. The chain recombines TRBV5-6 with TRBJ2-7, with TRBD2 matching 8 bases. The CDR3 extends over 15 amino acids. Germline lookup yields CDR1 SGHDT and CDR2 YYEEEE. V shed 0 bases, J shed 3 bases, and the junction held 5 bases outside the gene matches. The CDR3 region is CASSLGGRTLYEQYF. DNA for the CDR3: TGTGCCAGCAGCTTGGGCGGGAGGACCCTCTACGAGCAGTACTTC.

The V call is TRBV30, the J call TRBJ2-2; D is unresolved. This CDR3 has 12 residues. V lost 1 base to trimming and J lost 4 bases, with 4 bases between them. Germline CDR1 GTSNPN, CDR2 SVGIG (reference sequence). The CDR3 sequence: CAWSDPTGELFF. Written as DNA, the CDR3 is TGTGCCTGGAGTGACCCCACCGGGGAGCTGTTTTTT.

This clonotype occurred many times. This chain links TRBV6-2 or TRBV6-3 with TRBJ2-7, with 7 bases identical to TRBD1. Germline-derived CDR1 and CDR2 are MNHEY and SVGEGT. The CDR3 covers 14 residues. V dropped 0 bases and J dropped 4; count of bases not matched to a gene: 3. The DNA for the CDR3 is TGTGCCAGCAGTTACTCGGGACAGCAATACGAGCAGTACTTC. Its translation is CASSYSGQQYEQYF.

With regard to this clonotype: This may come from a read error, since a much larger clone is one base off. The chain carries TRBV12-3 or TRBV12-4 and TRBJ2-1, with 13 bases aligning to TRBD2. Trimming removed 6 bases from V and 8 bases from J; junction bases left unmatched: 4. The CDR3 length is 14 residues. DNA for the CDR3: TGTGCCAGCAGCGCGACTAGCGGGAGGTATGAGCAGTTCTTC. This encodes CASSATSGRYEQFF.

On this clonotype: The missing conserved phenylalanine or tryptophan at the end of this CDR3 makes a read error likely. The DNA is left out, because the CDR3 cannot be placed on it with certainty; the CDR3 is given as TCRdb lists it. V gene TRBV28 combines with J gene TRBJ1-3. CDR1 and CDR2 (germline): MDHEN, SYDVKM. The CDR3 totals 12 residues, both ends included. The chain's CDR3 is CASTPLWGSTSL.

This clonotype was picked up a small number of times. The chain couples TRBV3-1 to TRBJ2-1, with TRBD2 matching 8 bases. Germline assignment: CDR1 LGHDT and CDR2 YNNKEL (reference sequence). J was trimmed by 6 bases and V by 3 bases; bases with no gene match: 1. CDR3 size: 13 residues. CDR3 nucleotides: TGTGCCAGCAGCCAGCTAGCGGGCAATGAGCAGTTCTTC. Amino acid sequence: CASSQLAGNEQFF.

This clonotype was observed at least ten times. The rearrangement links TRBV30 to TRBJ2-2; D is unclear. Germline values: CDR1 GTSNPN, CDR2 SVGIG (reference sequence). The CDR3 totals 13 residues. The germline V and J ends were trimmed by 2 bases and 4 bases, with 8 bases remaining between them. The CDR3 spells CAWSSSGTGELFF. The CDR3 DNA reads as TGTGCCTGGAGTTCATCGGGCACCGGGGAGCTGTTTTTT.

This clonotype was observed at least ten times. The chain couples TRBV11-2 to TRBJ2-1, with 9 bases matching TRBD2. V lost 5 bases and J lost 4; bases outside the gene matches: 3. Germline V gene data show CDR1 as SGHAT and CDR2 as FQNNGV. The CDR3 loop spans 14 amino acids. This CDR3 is CASSTSGRYNEQFF. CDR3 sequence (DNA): TGTGCCAGCAGCACAAGCGGGAGGTACAATGAGCAGTTCTTC.

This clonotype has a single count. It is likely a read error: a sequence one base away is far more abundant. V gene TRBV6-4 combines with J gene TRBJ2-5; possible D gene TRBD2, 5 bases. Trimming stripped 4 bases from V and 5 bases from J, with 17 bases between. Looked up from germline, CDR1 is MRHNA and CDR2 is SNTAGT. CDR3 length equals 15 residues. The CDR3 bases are TGTGCCAGCAGTGGAATTGAGGGCGTGGGTGAGACCCAGTACTTC. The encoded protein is CASSGIEGVGETQYF.

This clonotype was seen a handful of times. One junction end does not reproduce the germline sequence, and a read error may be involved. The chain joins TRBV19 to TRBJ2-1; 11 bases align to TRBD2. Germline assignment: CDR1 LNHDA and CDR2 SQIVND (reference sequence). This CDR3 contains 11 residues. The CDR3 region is CASSSGLAENF. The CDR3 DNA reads TGTGCCAGTAGCTCGGGACTAGCGGAGAACTTC.

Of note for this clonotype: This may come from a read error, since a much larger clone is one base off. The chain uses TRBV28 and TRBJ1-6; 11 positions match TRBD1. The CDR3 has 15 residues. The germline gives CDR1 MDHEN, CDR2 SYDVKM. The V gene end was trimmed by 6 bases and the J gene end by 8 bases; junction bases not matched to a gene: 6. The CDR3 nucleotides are TGTGCCAGCAGCTTCGGGGGACAGGGGGATTCACCCCTCCACTTT. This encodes CASSFGGQGDSPLHF.